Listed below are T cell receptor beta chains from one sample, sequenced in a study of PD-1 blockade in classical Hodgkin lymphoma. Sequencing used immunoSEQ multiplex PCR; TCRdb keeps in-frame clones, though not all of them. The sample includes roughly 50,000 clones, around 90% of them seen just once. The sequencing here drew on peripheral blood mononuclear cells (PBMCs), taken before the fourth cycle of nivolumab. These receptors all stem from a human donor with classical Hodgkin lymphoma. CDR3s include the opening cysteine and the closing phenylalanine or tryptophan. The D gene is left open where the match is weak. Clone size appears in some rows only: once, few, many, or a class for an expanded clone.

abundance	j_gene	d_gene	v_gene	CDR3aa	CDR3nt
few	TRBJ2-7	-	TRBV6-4	CASSEMWGSYEQYF	TGTGCCAGCAGTGAGATGTGGGGTTCCTACGAGCAGTACTTC
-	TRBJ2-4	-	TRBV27	CASRAAELAKNIQYF	TGTGCCAGCAGGGCGGCAGAACTAGCCAAAAACATTCAGTACTTC
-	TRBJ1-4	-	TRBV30	CAWSVRQGVGINEKLFF	TGTGCCTGGAGTGTACGGCAAGGGGTTGGGATTAATGAAAAACTGTTTTTT
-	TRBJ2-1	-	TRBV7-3	CASSYTRGAYNEQFF	TGTGCCAGCAGCTACACTAGGGGGGCCTACAATGAGCAGTTCTTC
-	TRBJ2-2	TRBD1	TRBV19	CASRTRGLDTGELFF	TGTGCCAGTAGGACGAGGGGGCTAGACACCGGGGAGCTGTTTTTT
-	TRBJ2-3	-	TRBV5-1	CASSLVPGAVDTQYF	TGCGCCAGCAGCTTGGTTCCGGGAGCGGTAGATACGCAGTATTTT
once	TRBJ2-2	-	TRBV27	CASSLFRGELFF	TGTGCCAGCAGTCTCTTTAGAGGGGAGCTGTTTTTT
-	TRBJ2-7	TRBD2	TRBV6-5	CASRIAGNSEQYF	TGTGCCAGCAGGATAGCGGGGAATAGTGAGCAGTACTTC
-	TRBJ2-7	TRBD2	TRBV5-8	CASSPGLASTYEQYF	TGTGCCAGCAGCCCGGGACTAGCGTCTACCTACGAGCAGTACTTC
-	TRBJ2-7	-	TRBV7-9	CASSPDGVGVYEQYF	TGTGCCAGCAGCCCCGACGGGGTAGGGGTCTACGAGCAGTACTTC
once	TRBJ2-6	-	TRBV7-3	CASSRNPLGSSGANVLTF	TGTGCCAGCAGCAGAAATCCGCTAGGTAGCTCTGGGGCCAACGTCCTGACTTTC
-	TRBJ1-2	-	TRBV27	CASSLWSGKIYGYTF	TGTGCCAGCAGTTTATGGTCAGGGAAAATCTATGGCTACACCTTC
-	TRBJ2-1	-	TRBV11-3	CASSSRRGEQFF	TGTGCCAGCAGCTCCCGCCGCGGAGAGCAGTTCTTC
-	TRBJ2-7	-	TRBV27	CATQRGYEQYF	TGTGCCACCCAACGTGGCTACGAGCAGTACTTC